This T cell receptor (beta chain) was sequenced in a study of blood T cell repertoires in COVID-19. Produced via immunoSEQ multiplex PCR; TCRdb's table is partial and in-frame only. The repertoire holds about 230,000 clones, with about 79% as singletons. The length of the CDR3 is 14 residues. Germline lookup yields CDR1 SEHNR and CDR2 FQNEAQ (reference sequence). V lost 4 bases and J 13 bases, leaving 19 bases between the germline ends. Sample: peripheral blood. The clonotype originates from a woman in her forties who had recovered from COVID-19. V is TRBV7-9 and J is TRBJ1-4; weak D call: TRBD1 (5 bases). CDR3 in amino acids: CASSSEDRQHRLFF. CDR3 in DNA: TGTGCCAGCAGCTCAGAAGACCGACAGCATAGACTGTTTTTT. Variable domain in full (rest from reference TRBV7-9 and TRBJ1-4): DTGVSQNPRHKITKRGQNVTFRCDPISEHNRLYWYRQTLGQGPEFLTYFQNEAQLEKSRLLSDRFSAERPKGSFSTLEIQRTEQGDSAMYLCASSSEDRQHRLFFGSGTQLSVL.